This T cell receptor beta chain is from a study of CD8+ T cells in alopecia areata. At the level of the study: Treated patients swallowed 5 to 10 mg of oral tofacitinib twice daily. Tofacitinib exposure lasted 6 to 18 months, followed by 6 months off drug.

Findings and limits, study-wide: Alopecia totalis/universalis scalp especially showed more expanded CD8+ clones than normal scalp.

Cell sorting on a FACSAria was used to separate CD4+ and CD8+ T cells from the PBMCs. This CDR3 has 11 amino acids. Between the trimmed V and J ends, which lost 0 bases and 9 bases, there was a span of 6 bases. Germline V CDR1 and CDR2: GTSNPN, SVGIG (reference sequence). In each case, RNA was isolated and then reverse transcribed into cDNA as the sequencing template. Sequencing was performed with immunoSEQ multiplex PCR; in TCRdb, only in-frame clones are kept and a portion is missing. The sample holds 140,000 or so clones, 40% to 65% seen once. Comments on this clone: Antigen specificity is unknown. Other DNA sequences in the sample encode the same CDR3.

This chain connects TRBV30 to TRBJ2-1; D gene unclear. The sample consisted of CD4+ T cells sorted from blood, taken at week 0. This TCR was sampled from a human donor with alopecia areata. In nucleotides, the CDR3 is TGTGCCTGGAGTGTAAGGAGTGAGCAGTTCTTC. Translating gives CAWSVRSEQFF.